The rows below give T cell receptor beta chains drawn from one sample of a study of blood T cell repertoires in COVID-19. Sequenced by immunoSEQ multiplex PCR; TCRdb stores in-frame clones only, minus some. The repertoire holds about 300,000 clones, less than 85% seen once, with roughly 2.7% in the top ten. The sample consisted of PBMCs or T cells enriched from blood (not recorded which). These receptors all stem from a woman aged 50 to 60 who had recovered from COVID-19. CDR3s include the opening cysteine and the closing phenylalanine or tryptophan. The D gene is left open where the match is weak. Clone size is given for some rows only: seen once, a few or many times, or a class if the clone is expanded.

size	V	D	J	CDR3	DNA
.	TRBV27	TRBD1	TRBJ1-5	CASSLQGTNQPQHF	TGTGCCAGCAGCTTACAGGGGACGAATCAGCCCCAGCATTTT
.	TRBV4-1	.	TRBJ1-5	CASSQATENQPQHF	TGCGCCAGCAGCCAAGCAACAGAGAATCAGCCCCAGCATTTT
many	TRBV4-2	TRBD1	TRBJ2-1	CASSQVDREYSYNEQFF	TGTGCCAGCAGCCAAGTGGACAGGGAGTATTCCTACAATGAGCAGTTCTTC
.	TRBV9	TRBD1	TRBJ1-2	CASSGQGSYGYTF	TGTGCCAGCAGCGGACAGGGCAGCTATGGCTACACCTTC
.	TRBV6-5	.	TRBJ1-2	CASSYKGGPSNYGYTF	TGTGCCAGCAGTTACAAGGGGGGGCCCTCTAACTATGGCTACACCTTC
.	TRBV4-3	TRBD2	TRBJ2-7	CASSQDSLAGVYEQYF	TGCGCCAGCAGCCAAGATTCGCTAGCGGGAGTATACGAGCAGTACTTC
.	TRBV23-1	TRBD1	TRBJ1-5	CASRRTGGNQPQHF	TGCGCCAGCAGACGGACAGGGGGGAATCAGCCCCAGCATTTT
.	TRBV5-6	.	TRBJ1-2	CASSQFAGEGYTF	TGTGCCAGCAGTCAGTTCGCGGGGGAAGGCTACACCTTC
.	TRBV2	.	TRBJ2-5	CASRDPGGWETQYF	TGTGCCAGCAGGGATCCTGGGGGCTGGGAGACCCAGTACTTC
.	TRBV7-9	TRBD1	TRBJ2-2	CASSDDRDTGELFF	TGTGCCAGCAGCGACGACAGGGATACCGGGGAGCTGTTTTTT
.	TRBV4-2	.	TRBJ1-1	CASSQARGNTEAFF	TGTGCCAGCAGCCAAGCCCGGGGTAACACTGAAGCTTTCTTT
.	TRBV19	TRBD1	TRBJ2-3	CASSSPGQGPDTQYF	TGTGCCAGTAGTTCCCCGGGACAGGGGCCAGATACGCAGTATTTT
few	TRBV2	.	TRBJ1-5	CASREQGAGQPQHF	TGTGCCAGCAGGGAACAGGGTGCAGGTCAGCCCCAGCATTTT
.	TRBV5-8	.	TRBJ2-1	CASSLLRRGGEQFF	TGTGCCAGCAGCTTGCTGCGCAGGGGCGGTGAGCAGTTCTTC
few	TRBV14	.	TRBJ1-4	CASSRLTGVEEKLFF	TGTGCCAGCAGCCGCCTAACGGGGGTGGAAGAAAAACTGTTTTTT
once	TRBV14	.	TRBJ2-5	CASSQPGTLQETQYF	TGTGCCAGCAGCCAACCCGGGACACTCCAAGAGACCCAGTACTTC
once	TRBV7-9	.	TRBJ2-3	CASSPRLANTDTQYF	TGTGCCAGCAGCCCCCGCCTAGCGAACACAGATACGCAGTATTTT
once	TRBV2	TRBD1	TRBJ1-2	CASSRGQGSNYGYTF	TGTGCCAGCAGCCGAGGACAGGGCTCTAACTATGGCTACACCTTC
.	TRBV19	TRBD2	TRBJ2-3	CASSSHLLAEAQYF	TGTGCCAGTAGCTCTCATCTACTAGCGGAAGCGCAGTATTTT
.	TRBV5-1	.	TRBJ1-3	CASSPTEEGNTIYF	TGCGCCAGCAGCCCGACAGAAGAAGGAAACACCATATATTTT
.	TRBV7-9	TRBD1	TRBJ1-2	CASSPQGQGAGYTF	TGTGCCAGCAGCCCCCAGGGACAGGGAGCTGGCTACACCTTC
.	TRBV19	.	TRBJ1-1	CASTETGPRTEAFF	TGTGCCAGTACCGAAACAGGACCGCGCACTGAAGCTTTCTTT
.	TRBV7-2	TRBD2	TRBJ2-1	CASSLLAGEQRNEQFF	TGTGCCAGCAGCTTGCTAGCGGGGGAGCAAAGGAATGAGCAGTTCTTC
.	TRBV29-1	TRBD1	TRBJ2-1	CSVEGTAIEYNEQFF	TGCAGCGTTGAGGGGACAGCCATTGAATACAATGAGCAGTTCTTC
.	TRBV2	TRBD1	TRBJ2-1	CASSGGQGAIDEQFF	TGTGCCAGCAGTGGGGGCCAGGGGGCTATCGATGAGCAGTTCTTC
.	TRBV11-3	TRBD1	TRBJ2-2	CASSSTRTGAGELFF	TGTGCCAGCAGCTCGACGCGGACAGGGGCCGGGGAGCTGTTTTTT
.	TRBV18	.	TRBJ2-1	CASQTVHTSDEQFF	TGTGCCAGCCAGACTGTCCACACCTCCGATGAGCAGTTCTTC
.	TRBV28	.	TRBJ2-7	CASRMGGASYEQYF	TGTGCCAGCAGGATGGGGGGGGCCTCCTACGAGCAGTACTTC
.	TRBV19	TRBD1	TRBJ1-6	CASRDSQTSSYNSPLHF	TGTGCCAGCCGGGACAGTCAGACGAGCTCCTATAATTCACCCCTCCACTTT
.	TRBV20-1	.	TRBJ1-5	CSASLGGNSNQPQHF	TGCAGTGCTAGTCTGGGGGGGAATAGCAATCAGCCCCAGCATTTT
.	TRBV6-5	.	TRBJ2-7	CASSRGSDEQYF	TGTGCCAGCAGCAGGGGATCAGACGAGCAGTACTTC
.	TRBV2	.	TRBJ1-1	CASLLWGGASTEAFF	TGTGCCAGCCTTCTTTGGGGGGGGGCGAGCACTGAAGCTTTCTTT
.	TRBV27	.	TRBJ1-3	CASSPLQGRNTIYF	TGTGCCAGCAGCCCTCTACAGGGACGAAACACCATATATTTT
.	TRBV29-1	.	TRBJ2-4	CSVTWGGAKNIQYF	TGCAGCGTGACGTGGGGAGGCGCCAAAAACATTCAGTACTTC
.	TRBV19	.	TRBJ1-5	CASSISRFRVYSNQPQHF	TGTGCCAGTAGCATCAGCAGGTTCAGGGTTTATAGCAATCAGCCCCAGCATTTT
.	TRBV5-8	TRBD1	TRBJ2-6	CASRKGGGGANVLTF	TGTGCCAGCAGAAAAGGGGGCGGTGGGGCCAACGTCCTGACTTTC
.	TRBV5-6	TRBD2	TRBJ2-5	CASSLAGGGPQETQYF	TGTGCCAGCAGCTTGGCTGGCGGGGGGCCTCAAGAGACCCAGTACTTC
.	TRBV7-8	TRBD1	TRBJ2-5	CASSRAPDRVETQYF	TGTGCCAGCAGCCGAGCCCCGGACAGGGTAGAGACCCAGTACTTC
.	TRBV7-2	TRBD1	TRBJ1-5	CASSPTGGPNQPQHF	TGTGCCAGCAGCCCTACAGGGGGTCCCAATCAGCCCCAGCATTTT
once	TRBV5-1	.	TRBJ1-4	CASSTGTSWYNEKLFF	TGCGCCAGCAGCACCGGGACAAGTTGGTATAATGAAAAACTGTTTTTT
.	TRBV2	.	TRBJ2-7	CATSTGPYTYEQYF	TGTGCCACCTCAACTGGGCCATATACCTACGAGCAGTACTTC
.	TRBV11-2	TRBD2	TRBJ2-3	CASSLTSGRMGGTDTQYF	TGTGCCAGCAGCTTGACTAGCGGGAGAATGGGAGGCACAGATACGCAGTATTTT
.	TRBV28	.	TRBJ2-7	CASSLGPVPYEQYF	TGTGCCAGCAGTTTGGGGCCGGTTCCCTACGAGCAGTACTTC
.	TRBV19	.	TRBJ1-5	CASSIFGRLNSNQPQHF	TGTGCCAGTAGTATCTTCGGTCGATTGAATAGCAATCAGCCCCAGCATTTT
.	TRBV3-1/TRBV3-2	TRBD1	TRBJ1-2	CASSGRQGGYGYTF	TGTGCCAGCAGCGGGAGACAGGGCGGCTATGGCTACACCTTC
once	TRBV5-1	TRBD1	TRBJ2-2	CASTVDRGDTGELFF	TGCGCCAGCACCGTGGACAGGGGGGACACCGGGGAGCTGTTTTTT
.	TRBV7-7	TRBD2	TRBJ2-5	CASSPSGGLGETQYF	TGTGCCAGCAGCCCTAGCGGGGGGCTAGGGGAGACCCAGTACTTC
.	TRBV30	TRBD1	TRBJ1-5	CAWSSQGGQPQHF	TGTGCCTGGAGTTCGCAGGGGGGACAGCCCCAGCATTTT
.	TRBV28	.	TRBJ2-1	CASTLSLGGINEQFF	TGTGCCAGCACCTTAAGCCTGGGGGGTATCAATGAGCAGTTCTTC
.	TRBV18	.	TRBJ2-5	CASSFGLQETQYF	TGTGCCAGCTCATTTGGACTACAAGAGACCCAGTACTTC
.	TRBV28	.	TRBJ1-5	CASSFSPRDQPQHF	TGTGCCAGCAGTTTTAGCCCGAGGGATCAGCCCCAGCATTTT
.	TRBV4-3	.	TRBJ2-3	CASSQERRDTQYF	TGCGCCAGCAGCCAAGAAAGGAGAGATACGCAGTATTTT
.	TRBV10-1	TRBD1	TRBJ2-5	CASSAGQGVETQYF	TGCGCCAGCAGTGCGGGACAGGGTGTGGAGACCCAGTACTTC
.	TRBV5-1	TRBD2	TRBJ2-7	CASSLELAGSYEQYF	TGCGCCAGCAGCTTGGAGTTAGCGGGTTCCTACGAGCAGTACTTC
.	TRBV2	.	TRBJ2-5	CASSRDRQETQYF	TGTGCCAGCAGTCGAGACAGGCAAGAGACCCAGTACTTC
.	TRBV3-1/TRBV3-2	.	TRBJ2-7	CASSQDWAGIISYEQYF	TGTGCCAGCAGCCAAGATTGGGCAGGGATAATATCCTACGAGCAGTACTTC
once	TRBV5-8	TRBD1	TRBJ1-2	CASSPGQAKGYTF	TGTGCCAGCAGTCCCGGACAGGCTAAAGGCTACACCTTC
.	TRBV6-5	TRBD1	TRBJ2-7	CASSWDRALEQYF	TGTGCCAGCAGTTGGGACAGGGCCTTGGAGCAGTACTTC